This T cell receptor (beta chain) was sequenced for a study of CD8 T cells in Susac syndrome. Study outcomes and limitations: TCR sequencing and HLA analysis covered a relatively small number of individuals.

It was negative isolation that provided the CD8+ and CD4+ T cells, whereas TEMRA cells were enriched by FACS. Random-hexamer reverse transcription was applied to about 0.5 to 1 ug RNA. TCRdb redid the calling of the immunoSEQ multiplex PCR reads with MiXCR, one entry per CDR3 protein. The sample yields some 160,000 distinct CDR3 sequences, 94% seen once. Comments on this clonotype: Its antigen remains unidentified.

V shed 8 bases and J 4 bases; nucleotides not matched to a gene: 4. Germline V gene sequence: CDR1 SQVTM, CDR2 ANQGSEA. CDR3 length: 11 amino acids. The receptor comes from a human donor with Susac syndrome. The genes are TRBV29-1 and TRBJ1-1, with 7 bases aligning to TRBD1. Sequences were obtained from CD4+ T cells from PBMCs. The CDR3, as DNA: TGCAGCTTTGCAGGGGGCACTGAAGCTTTCTTT. Residues: CSFAGGTEAFF.